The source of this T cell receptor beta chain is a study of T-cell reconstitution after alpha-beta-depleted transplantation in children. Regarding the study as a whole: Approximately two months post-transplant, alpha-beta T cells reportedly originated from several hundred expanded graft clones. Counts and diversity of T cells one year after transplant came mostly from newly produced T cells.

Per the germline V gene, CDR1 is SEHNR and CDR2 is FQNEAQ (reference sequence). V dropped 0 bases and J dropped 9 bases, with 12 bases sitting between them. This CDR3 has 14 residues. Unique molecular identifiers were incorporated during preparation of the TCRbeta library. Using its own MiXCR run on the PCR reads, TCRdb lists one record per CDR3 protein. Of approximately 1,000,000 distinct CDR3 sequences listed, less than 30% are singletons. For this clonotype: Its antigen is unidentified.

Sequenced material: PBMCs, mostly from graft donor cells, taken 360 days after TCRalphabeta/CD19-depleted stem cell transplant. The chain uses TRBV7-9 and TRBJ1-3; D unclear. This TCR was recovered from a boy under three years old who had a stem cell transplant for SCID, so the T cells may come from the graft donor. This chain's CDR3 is CASSLAQFGGTIYF. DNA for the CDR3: TGTGCCAGCAGCTTAGCGCAATTCGGAGGCACCATATATTTT.